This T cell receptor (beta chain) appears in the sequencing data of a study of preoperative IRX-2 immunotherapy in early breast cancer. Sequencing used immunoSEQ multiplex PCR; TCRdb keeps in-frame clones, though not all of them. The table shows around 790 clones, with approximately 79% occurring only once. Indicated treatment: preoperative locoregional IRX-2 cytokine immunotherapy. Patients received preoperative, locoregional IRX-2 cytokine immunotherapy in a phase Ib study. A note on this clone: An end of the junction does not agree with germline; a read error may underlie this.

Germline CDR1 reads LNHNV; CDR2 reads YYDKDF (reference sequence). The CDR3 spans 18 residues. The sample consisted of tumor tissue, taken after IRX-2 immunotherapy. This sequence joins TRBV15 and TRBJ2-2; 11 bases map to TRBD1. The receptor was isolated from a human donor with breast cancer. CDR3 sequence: CAISPRGQGAGKAGELFF. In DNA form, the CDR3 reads TGTGCCATCAGCCCACGTGGACAGGGGGCCGGAAAAGCCGGGGAGCTGTTTTTT.